The 30 T cell receptor beta chains listed next were all sequenced from one sample in a study of CD8+ T cells in alopecia areata. Extracted from the samples, RNA was reverse transcribed into cDNA to serve as the sequencing template. Data came from immunoSEQ multiplex PCR; TCRdb stores just in-frame clones and leaves some out. Of fewer than 200,000 clones in the sample, 50% to 70% were seen once. Sequenced material: CD4+ T cells sorted from blood, taken at week 0. Receptor source: a human donor with alopecia areata.

The sample holds a few counts of this clone. The rearrangement uses TRBV7-2 and TRBJ2-5; 7 nucleotides align to TRBD1. V lost 6 bases, J lost 5 bases, and 9 bases stayed unmatched. Germline V lookup: CDR1 SGHTA, CDR2 FQGNSA. This CDR3 region has 14 residues. The CDR3 nucleotides read TGTGCCAGCAGAAAGACAGGGAAGTTGGAGACCCAGTACTTC. Protein: CASRKTGKLETQYF.

The chain is built from TRBV19 and TRBJ1-5, with 7 bases fitting TRBD1. After removal of 6 bases from V and 3 bases from J, the junction contained 5 bases not matched to a gene. The CDR3 has 14 residues. Germline CDR1 reads LNHDA; CDR2 reads SQIVND (reference sequence). This chain's CDR3 is CASSQGQSNQPQHF. The DNA of the CDR3 is TGTGCCAGTAGCCAGGGACAGTCCAATCAGCCCCAGCATTTT.

This clone was picked up a small number of times. This chain joins TRBV15 and TRBJ2-3; 7 bases agree with TRBD1. Germline CDR1 LNHNV, CDR2 YYDKDF (reference sequence). J gave up 2 bases and V 8 bases, and 7 bases lay outside the gene matches. The CDR3 covers 14 residues. The CDR3 DNA reads as TGTGCCACCCATCCGGGACAGACCACAGATACGCAGTATTTT. Its protein is CATHPGQTTDTQYF.

Only one count was recorded for this clone. J is TRBJ1-1 and V is TRBV30, with 9 bases fitting TRBD1. The V segment lost 2 bases and the J segment 5 bases; nucleotides outside the gene matches: 9. The germline gives CDR1 GTSNPN, CDR2 SVGIG (reference sequence). The CDR3 runs to 15 residues. The CDR3 spells CAWSITGQGSTEAFF. The CDR3 DNA is TGTGCCTGGAGTATCACGGGACAGGGCTCAACTGAAGCTTTCTTT.

The chain joins TRBV15 to TRBJ1-2, with D unclear. CDR3 length equals 14 residues. Trimming pared 0 bases from V and 4 bases from J, leaving 9 bases between. Looked up from germline, CDR1 is LNHNV and CDR2 is YYDKDF (reference sequence). The CDR3 DNA reads as TGTGCCACCAGCAGAGATTCGGCCCGCTATGGCTACACCTTC. It translates to CATSRDSARYGYTF.

This clone was detected once. The V and J genes are TRBV29-1 and TRBJ1-1; D call uncertain. The CDR3 sequence is 13 residues long. Looked up from germline, CDR1 is SQVTM and CDR2 is ANQGSEA. V gave up 6 bases and J gave up 6 bases, with 17 bases separating them. The CDR3 bases are TGCAGCGTGGCTTCACTGGCCCCAGCTGAAGCTTTCTTT. It yields the protein CSVASLAPAEAFF.

This sequence joins TRBV7-2 and TRBJ1-2; 7 bases are shared with TRBD1. The CDR3 consists of 14 residues. Losses at the gene ends were 5 bases for V and 6 bases for J; bases not matched to a gene: 9. CDR1 SGHTA and CDR2 FQGNSA come from the germline V gene. In nucleotides, the CDR3 is TGTGCCAGCAGCCCCCGGACAGGATGGGATGGCTACACCTTC. It encodes CASSPRTGWDGYTF. Full variable domain (outside the CDR3, taken from reference TRBV7-2 and TRBJ1-2): GAGVSQSPSNKVTEKGKDVELRCDPISGHTALYWYRQSLGQGLEFLIYFQGNSAPDKSGLPSDRFSAERTGGSVSTLTIQRTQQEDSAVYLCASSPRTGWDGYTFGSGTRLTVV.

The J gene is TRBJ2-3, the V gene TRBV5-1; D unresolved. Germline V gene lookup returns CDR1 SGHRS and CDR2 YFSETQ. Trimming cost V 2 bases and J 2 bases, with 15 bases left between them. The CDR3 is 16 residues long. For the CDR3, the DNA is TGCGCCAGCAGCTTAGCCAGATCGGCCCCCACAGATACGCAGTATTTT. Amino acid sequence: CASSLARSAPTDTQYF.

The chain combines TRBV29-1 with TRBJ1-2, with D possibly being TRBD1 (6 bases). Trimming removed 4 bases at V and 4 bases at J, with 10 bases between. Germline values: CDR1 SQVTM, CDR2 ANQGSEA. This CDR3 is built from 12 residues. CDR3 in amino acids: CSVAGTIYGYTF. CDR3 bases: TGCAGCGTTGCCGGGACAATCTATGGCTACACCTTC.

This chain joins TRBV18 and TRBJ1-5, with D possibly TRBD1 on 6 matching bases. The CDR3 length is 16 residues. Germline CDR1 and CDR2: KGHSH and LQKENI. V dropped 3 bases and J dropped 6 bases, with 18 bases sitting between them. The CDR3, as DNA: TGTGCCAGCTCACCCTATAGATCCGGGGGCAGTCAGCCCCAGCATTTT. This encodes CASSPYRSGGSQPQHF.

The chain combines TRBV4-2 with TRBJ2-5; tentative D call: TRBD2 (6 bases). The V gene lost 4 bases and the J gene lost 2 bases, with 11 bases spanning the gap. The germline V gene has CDR1 LGHNA and CDR2 YNFKEQ. The CDR3 consists of 14 residues. The CDR3 DNA reads TGTGCCAGCAGCCGCGGGACTTCTCAAGAGACCCAGTACTTC. It codes for CASSRGTSQETQYF.

This clone came up once. The chain joins TRBV29-1 to TRBJ2-5, with a weak D call TRBD2 (6 bases). The CDR3 runs 13 residues. Trimming removed 6 bases at V and 5 bases at J, with 16 bases between. The germline V gene has CDR1 SQVTM and CDR2 ANQGSEA. This chain's CDR3 is CSVGRIASETQYF. CDR3 coding DNA: TGCAGCGTAGGGAGGATCGCCTCGGAGACCCAGTACTTC.

This rearrangement joins TRBV29-1 to TRBJ2-1; 7 nucleotides align to TRBD2. In germline, CDR1 is SQVTM, CDR2 ANQGSEA. The CDR3 length is 14 residues. V shed 4 bases, J shed 6 bases, and the junction held 9 bases outside the gene matches. Written as DNA, the CDR3 is TGCAGCGTTGCGGCTGGCGGGGGAAGCAATGAGCAGTTCTTC. It encodes CSVAAGGGSNEQFF.

The chain uses TRBV7-2 and TRBJ1-2; 8 bases line up with TRBD1. CDR1 and CDR2 (germline): SGHTA, FQGNSA. This CDR3 has 15 amino acids. The J segment lost 4 bases and the V segment lost 4 bases, leaving 8 bases of the junction unmatched. For the CDR3, the DNA is TGTGCCAGCAGCTCCCGGACAGGGACAGGCTATGGCTACACCTTC. It codes for CASSSRTGTGYGYTF.

The chain couples TRBV5-1 to TRBJ2-7; 7 nucleotides agree with TRBD1. Germline V CDR1 and CDR2: SGHRS, YFSETQ. Trimming at V came to 4 bases and at J to 7 bases, leaving 5 bases not matched to a gene. This CDR3 comprises 12 residues. This chain's CDR3 is CASSPDRSEQYF. The CDR3 region has the DNA TGCGCCAGCAGCCCGGACAGGTCGGAGCAGTACTTC.

CDR3 protein: CASSADRGREKLFF. CDR3 coding DNA: TGTGCCAGCAGCGCGGACAGGGGGCGTGAAAAACTGTTTTTT. The chain couples TRBV2 to TRBJ1-4; 11 bases match TRBD1. CDR1 is SNHLY and CDR2 is FYNNEI in the germline V gene. The CDR3 sequence is 14 residues long. After removal of 6 bases from V and 7 bases from J, the junction contained 4 bases not matched to a gene. The whole variable domain, filled in from reference TRBV2 and TRBJ1-4, reads EPEVTQTPSHQVTQMGQEVILRCVPISNHLYFYWYRQILGQKVEFLVSFYNNEISEKSEIFDDQFSVERPDGSNFTLKIRSTKLEDSAMYFCASSADRGREKLFFGSGTQLSVL.

The chain links TRBV19 to TRBJ2-7; D uncertain. From germline, CDR1 is LNHDA and CDR2 SQIVND (reference sequence). Trimming took 6 bases from V and 2 from J, leaving 14 bases between them. The CDR3 is made up of 14 amino acids. The CDR3 here is CASRQSSLTYEQYF. CDR3 nucleotides: TGTGCCAGTAGACAATCCTCGCTGACCTACGAGCAGTACTTC.

The chain links TRBV30 to TRBJ1-6, with TRBD1 matching over 7 bases. J was trimmed by 7 bases and V by 4 bases; bases with no gene match: 10. This CDR3 is built from 15 residues. Germline values: CDR1 GTSNPN, CDR2 SVGIG (reference sequence). DNA of the CDR3: TGTGCCTGGAACGATGGGGTGACAGGGAATTCACCCCTCCACTTT. It encodes CAWNDGVTGNSPLHF.

The DNA of the CDR3 is TGTGCCTGGAGTCCCAGGGGGTTGAACACCGGGGAGCTGTTTTTT. It is translated as CAWSPRGLNTGELFF. The V and J genes are TRBV30 and TRBJ2-2; TRBD1 matches at 7 bases. The V gene's germline CDR1 is GTSNPN and CDR2 SVGIG (reference sequence). CDR3 length equals 15 residues. J was trimmed by 1 base and V by 2 bases; bases with no gene match: 4.

The chain combines TRBV30 with TRBJ1-5; 9 bases agree with TRBD1. V dropped 0 bases and J dropped 7; count of bases not matched to a gene: 7. The CDR3 spans 15 residues. The germline V gene has CDR1 GTSNPN and CDR2 SVGIG (reference sequence). The CDR3 DNA sequence: TGTGCCTGGAGTGTACGGGACAGGGAGCGACAGCCCCAGCATTTT. Its translation: CAWSVRDRERQPQHF.

V usage is TRBV28 and J usage is TRBJ1-2; D is ambiguous. The V end was cut by 2 bases, the J end by 14 bases, with 15 bases between. The CDR3 sequence is 12 residues long. CDR1 is MDHEN, CDR2 SYDVKM, per germline. In DNA form, the CDR3 reads TGTGCCAGCAGTTTAAGGACCCATCCGCATACCTTC. It translates to CASSLRTHPHTF.

The gene calls are TRBV23-1 and TRBJ1-1, with 7 nucleotides matching TRBD1. TRBV23-1 is classed as an ORF, of uncertain function. The CDR3 length is 12 residues. The trim removed 0 bases at V and 8 bases at J, leaving 0 bases unmatched. The CDR3 DNA reads TGCGCCAGCAGTCAATCCAGGGGGGAAGCTTTCTTT. Residues: CASSQSRGEAFF.

This clone has a handful of counts. The J gene is TRBJ2-2, the V gene TRBV15; D is possibly TRBD1 (6 bases). CDR1 is LNHNV and CDR2 is YYDKDF in the germline V gene (reference sequence). The V end lost 4 bases, the J end lost 4 bases, and 13 bases lay between the germline ends. The CDR3 length is 15 residues. CDR3 in amino acids: CATSTRGRGTGELFF. The CDR3 DNA follows: TGTGCCACCAGCACTAGAGGCAGGGGCACCGGGGAGCTGTTTTTT. The variable domain in full, completed from reference TRBV15 and TRBJ2-2, reads DAMVIQNPRYQVTQFGKPVTLSCSQTLNHNVMYWYQQKSSQAPKLLFHYYDKDFNNEADTPDNFQSRRPNTSFCFLDIRSPGLGDTAMYLCATSTRGRGTGELFFGEGSRLTVL.

This clone was observed a few times. The chain couples TRBV19 to TRBJ2-4; 7 bases map to TRBD1. With 6 bases clipped from V and 3 bases from J, the junction kept 5 bases outside the gene matches. Germline V gives CDR1 LNHDA, CDR2 SQIVND (reference sequence). The CDR3 spans 14 residues. The CDR3 protein is CASRKQGNKNIQYF. The CDR3 DNA reads as TGTGCCAGTAGAAAACAGGGGAACAAAAACATTCAGTACTTC.

The CDR3 DNA follows: TGCGCCAGCAGCTTGATGACAGGGGAGGGATACGAGCAGTACTTC. Its protein product is CASSLMTGEGYEQYF. This sequence joins TRBV5-1 and TRBJ2-7, with D tentatively TRBD1 (8 bases). V dropped 1 base and J dropped 4 bases, with 15 bases sitting between them. The germline CDR1 and CDR2 sequences are SGHRS and YFSETQ. The CDR3 extends over 15 amino acids.

This sequence joins TRBV29-1 and TRBJ2-5; a weak D match, TRBD2 (5 bases). Trimming pared 4 bases from V and 1 base from J, leaving 10 bases between. Per germline, CDR1 SQVTM and CDR2 ANQGSEA. CDR3 length: 13 residues. The DNA for the CDR3 is TGCAGCGTTGCGGCTAGCCTCCAAGAGACCCAGTACTTC. Its translation is CSVAASLQETQYF. The complete variable domain, with remaining parts taken from reference TRBV29-1 and TRBJ2-5, reads SAVISQKPSRDICQRGTSLTIQCQVDSQVTMMFWYRQQPGQSLTLIATANQGSEATYESGFVIDKFPISRPNLTFSTLTVSNMSPEDSSIYLCSVAASLQETQYFGPGTRLLVL.

The chain couples TRBV5-4 to TRBJ2-1, with D uncertain. Germline CDR1 and CDR2: SGHNT and YYREEE (reference sequence). The CDR3 sequence is 13 residues long. The germline V and J ends were trimmed by 4 bases and 5 bases, with 10 bases remaining between them. The CDR3 DNA reads as TGTGCCAGCAGCATCCTGAAGCACAATGAGCAGTTCTTC. Translation gives CASSILKHNEQFF.

The CDR3 sequence: CASRSGQGRRGANVLTF. The CDR3 coding sequence is TGTGCCAGCCGCTCCGGACAGGGGCGCCGTGGGGCCAACGTCCTGACTTTC. The chain has TRBV5-4 and TRBJ2-6; 9 bases agree with TRBD1. With 7 bases clipped from V and 3 bases from J, the junction kept 11 bases outside the gene matches. Per the germline V gene, CDR1 is SGHNT and CDR2 is YYREEE (reference sequence). The CDR3 loop spans 17 amino acids. The complete variable domain, with remaining parts taken from reference TRBV5-4 and TRBJ2-6, reads ETGVTQSPTHLIKTRGQQVTLRCSSQSGHNTVSWYQQALGQGPQFIFQYYREEENGRGNFPPRFSGLQFPNYSSELNVNALELDDSALYLCASRSGQGRRGANVLTFGAGSRLTVL.

This chain links TRBV6-6 with TRBJ1-6; TRBD1 is a possible D gene (6 bases). The CDR3 runs to 15 residues. Deletions cut 6 bases from V and 7 bases from J, with 16 bases between. Germline assignment: CDR1 MNHNY and CDR2 SVGAGI (reference sequence). DNA of the CDR3: TGTGCCAGCAGCGATGCCACCGGGACAAATTCACCCCTCCACTTT. This sequence encodes CASSDATGTNSPLHF.

The sample holds a few counts of this clone. V gene TRBV9 combines with J gene TRBJ2-6; a possible D gene is TRBD1 (5 bases). Germline assignment: CDR1 SGDLS and CDR2 YYNGEE. V lost 4 bases to trimming and J lost 1 base, with 12 bases between them. This CDR3 has 16 amino acids. Here the CDR3 reads CASSRHSGSGANVLTF. DNA for the CDR3: TGTGCCAGCAGCAGGCACTCAGGGTCTGGGGCCAACGTCCTGACTTTC.